This T cell receptor beta chain was documented in a study of PD-L1 blockade in urothelial cancer (dated by TCRdb to 2016 to 2017). Regarding the study in general: Every patient began therapy around 2014 and was given atezolizumab 1,200 mg intravenously every 3 weeks. About nine tenths of the roughly 29 patients were identified as males with urothelial cancer of bladder origin, and a prior smoking history was reported by 18 of 29 patients. A median of approximately 140,000 T cells and around 81,000 unique TCRs was obtained from blood samples, and a median clonality of roughly 0.074 was observed. Durable clinical benefit was achieved by nine patients but not by the remaining 20. An ECOG performance status of 0 or 1 was recorded for the patients, and 0 to 3 prior chemotherapy regimens had been received by the patients. Whole exome sequencing and RNA sequencing of pretreatment tumors were performed alongside TCR sequencing in the same patients. Blood samples were analyzed at two time points: 3 weeks after treatment start (second dose) and 6 weeks after treatment start. Durable clinical benefit was defined as a progression-free survival longer than 6 months, and TCR features were additionally tested against progression-free survival and overall survival. Pretreatment blood TCR-seq was available for about 28 patients, at least one posttreatment blood collection was obtained for some 25 patients, and tumor TCR-seq was available for some 25 patients. Somatic, immune and clinical correlates of response to PD-L1 blockade with atezolizumab in urothelial cancer were the focus of an exploratory multi-omic analysis. Pretreatment tumor samples and matched peripheral blood, collected serially before and after atezolizumab treatment, underwent TCR sequencing. Overall results and qualifications from the work: At 3 weeks after the start of treatment, tumor-associated TCR clones in peripheral blood had expanded more in patients with durable benefit (n ≈ 22, p = 0.022). Small sample size (n of about 30) and many exploratory analyses mean the results are intended to be hypothesis-generating. Improved progression-free and overall survival was found to be associated with pretreatment peripheral blood TCR clonality below the median.

Synthetic TCR analog templates were spiked into each PCR so that absolute template abundance could be estimated from read counts. TCRbeta CDR3 regions were amplified from genomic DNA with bias-controlled V and J gene primers using the immunoSEQ assay. Rearranged TCRbeta segments were sequenced at approximately 20X coverage. As for the authors' bioinformatics: Clustering was used to correct sequencing errors, and CDR3s were annotated against IMGT so that V, D and J genes could be assigned. Out-of-frame and stop-codon sequences were excluded, and only productive TCRbeta rearrangements were used in downstream analyses. Clonality was computed as one minus Shannon entropy normalized by the log of the number of unique productive sequences. Clones differing between time points or between blood and tumor were identified using Fisher's exact test with Benjamini-Hochberg correction, with an adjusted p below 0.01 applied as the threshold. TCRdb retrieved this table from immuneACCESS and kept in-frame rearrangements only. Not all clones are present; in checked studies, unresolved V genes account for under half, and no reason is known for the remainder. V and J calls and clone size are copied from that table; D and trimming were computed from the DNA. The sample table shows tens of thousands of clones, and approximately 83% are seen once. Jointly, the top ten make up around 14% of the sample.

Trimming at the junction amounts to 2 bases on V and 3 bases on J, and the germline ends lie 10 bases apart. For CDR1 and CDR2, the germline V gene (reference sequence) lists LNHDA and SQIVND. Counted from cysteine to phenylalanine, this CDR3 has 14 amino acids. The kept DNA is CDR3 alone, 42 bases in frame from the first base. Read against the paper, the sample's time point label means: pretreatment peripheral blood. A cohort of approximately 31 patients with locally advanced or metastatic urothelial carcinoma, treated at Memorial Sloan Kettering on a trial protocol, was included. Peripheral blood mononuclear cells were collected pretreatment and during treatment, at between 1 and 8 total time points per patient. The Qiagen DNeasy Blood extraction kit was used to purify genomic DNA from total PBMCs and tumor samples. PBMCs were collected pretreatment and during treatment, and were isolated and stored as previously described.

To note about this clone: The antigen this receptor binds is unknown. The input lacks base qualities; no much larger clone sits a single base away.

The chain links TRBV19 with TRBJ1-1; TRBD1 is perhaps the D gene, given 6 matching bases. This sequence was found in a man aged 55 to 70 with urothelial cancer. Material: PBMCs, obtained around atezolizumab (anti-PD-L1) treatment. CDR3 loop: CASSITGWDTEAFF. The nucleotide sequence reads as follows: TGTGCCAGTAGTATAACAGGGTGGGACACTGAAGCTTTCTTT. Joined to the reference TRBV19 and TRBJ1-1 proteins, this CDR3 gives the full variable domain: DGGITQSPKYLFRKEGQNVTLSCEQNLNHDAMYWYRQDPGQGLRLIYYSQIVNDFQKGDIAEGYSVSREKKESFPLTVTSAQKNPTAFYLCASSITGWDTEAFFGQGTRLTVV.